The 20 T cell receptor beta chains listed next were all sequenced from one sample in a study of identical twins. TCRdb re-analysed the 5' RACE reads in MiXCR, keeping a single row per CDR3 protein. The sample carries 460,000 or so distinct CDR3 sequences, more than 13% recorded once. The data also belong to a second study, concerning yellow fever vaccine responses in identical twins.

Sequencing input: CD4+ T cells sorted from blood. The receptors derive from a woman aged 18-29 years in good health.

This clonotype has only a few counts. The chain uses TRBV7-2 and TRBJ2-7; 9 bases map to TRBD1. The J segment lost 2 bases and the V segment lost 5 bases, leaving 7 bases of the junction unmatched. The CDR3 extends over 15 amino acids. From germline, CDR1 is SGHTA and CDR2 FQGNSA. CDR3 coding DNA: TGTGCCAGCAGCGCCCCGGACAGGGGCACCTACGAGCAGTACTTC. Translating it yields CASSAPDRGTYEQYF.

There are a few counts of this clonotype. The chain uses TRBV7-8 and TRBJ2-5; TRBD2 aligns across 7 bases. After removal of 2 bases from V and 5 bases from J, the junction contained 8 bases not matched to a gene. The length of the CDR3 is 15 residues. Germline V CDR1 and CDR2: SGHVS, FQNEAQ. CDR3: CASSLLRRGGETQYF. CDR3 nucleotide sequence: TGTGCCAGCAGCTTACTGAGGCGGGGAGGGGAGACCCAGTACTTC.

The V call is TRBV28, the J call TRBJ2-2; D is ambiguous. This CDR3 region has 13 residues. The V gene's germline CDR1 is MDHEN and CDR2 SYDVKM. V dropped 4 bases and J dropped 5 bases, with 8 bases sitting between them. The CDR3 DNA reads TGTGCCAGCAGTTCCAGTCCGACCGGGGAGCTGTTTTTT. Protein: CASSSSPTGELFF.

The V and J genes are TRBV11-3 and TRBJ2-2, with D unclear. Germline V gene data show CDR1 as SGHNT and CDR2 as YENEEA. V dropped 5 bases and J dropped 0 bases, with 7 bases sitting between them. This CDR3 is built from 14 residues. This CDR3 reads CASSHTPNTGELFF. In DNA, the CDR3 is TGTGCCAGCAGCCATACACCGAACACCGGGGAGCTGTTTTTT.

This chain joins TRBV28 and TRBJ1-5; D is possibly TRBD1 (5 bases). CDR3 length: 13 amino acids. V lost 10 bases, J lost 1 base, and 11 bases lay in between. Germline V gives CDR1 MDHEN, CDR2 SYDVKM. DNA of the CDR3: TGTGCCACCTCATGGGGGAGCAATCAGCCCCAGCATTTT. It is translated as CATSWGSNQPQHF.

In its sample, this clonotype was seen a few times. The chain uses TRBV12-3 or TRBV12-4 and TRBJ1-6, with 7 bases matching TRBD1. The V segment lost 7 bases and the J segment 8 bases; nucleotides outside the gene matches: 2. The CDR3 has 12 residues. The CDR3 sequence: CASTGQYSPLHF. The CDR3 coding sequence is TGTGCCAGCACGGGACAGTATTCACCCCTCCACTTT.

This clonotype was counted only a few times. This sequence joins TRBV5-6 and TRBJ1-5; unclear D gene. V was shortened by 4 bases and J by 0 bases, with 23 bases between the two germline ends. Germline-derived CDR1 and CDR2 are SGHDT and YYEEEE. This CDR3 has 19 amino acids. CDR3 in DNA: TGTGCCAGCAGCCCCGGCCCGGGTTCAATACTCTATAGCAATCAGCCCCAGCATTTT. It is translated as CASSPGPGSILYSNQPQHF.

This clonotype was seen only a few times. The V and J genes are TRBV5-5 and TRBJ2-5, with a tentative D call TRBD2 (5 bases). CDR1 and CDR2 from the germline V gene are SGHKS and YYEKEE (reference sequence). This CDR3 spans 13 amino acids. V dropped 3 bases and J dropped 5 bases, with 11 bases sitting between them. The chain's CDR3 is CASSYAGGETQYF. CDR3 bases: TGTGCCAGCAGCTACGCGGGCGGGGAGACCCAGTACTTC.

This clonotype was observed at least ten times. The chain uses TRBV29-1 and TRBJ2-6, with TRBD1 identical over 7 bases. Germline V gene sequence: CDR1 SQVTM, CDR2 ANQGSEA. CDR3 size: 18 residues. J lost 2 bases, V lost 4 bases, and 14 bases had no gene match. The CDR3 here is CSVVGIPRGNPGANVLTF. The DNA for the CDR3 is TGCAGCGTTGTCGGGATCCCCAGGGGGAATCCTGGGGCCAACGTCCTGACTTTC.

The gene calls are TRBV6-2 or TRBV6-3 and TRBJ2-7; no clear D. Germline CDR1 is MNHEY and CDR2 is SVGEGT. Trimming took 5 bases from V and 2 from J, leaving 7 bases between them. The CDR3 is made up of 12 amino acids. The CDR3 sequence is CASSRTTYEQYF. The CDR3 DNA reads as TGTGCCAGCAGTAGAACTACCTACGAGCAGTACTTC.

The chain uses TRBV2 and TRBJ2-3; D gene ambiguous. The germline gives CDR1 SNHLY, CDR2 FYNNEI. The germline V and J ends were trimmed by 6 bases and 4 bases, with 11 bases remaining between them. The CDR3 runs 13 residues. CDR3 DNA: TGTGCCAGCAGCTATAGGGCCCCAGATACGCAGTATTTT. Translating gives CASSYRAPDTQYF. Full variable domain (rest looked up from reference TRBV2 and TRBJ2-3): EPEVTQTPSHQVTQMGQEVILRCVPISNHLYFYWYRQILGQKVEFLVSFYNNEISEKSEIFDDQFSVERPDGSNFTLKIRSTKLEDSAMYFCASSYRAPDTQYFGPGTRLTVL.

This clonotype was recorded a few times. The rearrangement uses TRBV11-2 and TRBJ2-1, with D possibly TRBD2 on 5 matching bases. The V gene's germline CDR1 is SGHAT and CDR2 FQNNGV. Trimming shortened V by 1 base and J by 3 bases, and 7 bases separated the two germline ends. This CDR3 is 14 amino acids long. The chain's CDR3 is CASSLAADYNEQFF. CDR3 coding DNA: TGTGCCAGCAGCTTAGCAGCGGACTACAATGAGCAGTTCTTC.

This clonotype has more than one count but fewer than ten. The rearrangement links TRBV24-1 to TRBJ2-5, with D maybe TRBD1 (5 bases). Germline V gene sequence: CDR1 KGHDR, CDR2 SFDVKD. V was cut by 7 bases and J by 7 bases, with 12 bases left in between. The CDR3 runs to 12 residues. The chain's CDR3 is CATRGQSWTQYF. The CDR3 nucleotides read TGTGCCACCAGAGGACAATCTTGGACCCAGTACTTC.

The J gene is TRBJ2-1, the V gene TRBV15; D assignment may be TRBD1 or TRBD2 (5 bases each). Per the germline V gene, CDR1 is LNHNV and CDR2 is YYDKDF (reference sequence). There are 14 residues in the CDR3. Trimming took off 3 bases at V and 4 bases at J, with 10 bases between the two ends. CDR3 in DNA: TGTGCCACCAGCAGTGGGACCATTTACAATGAGCAGTTCTTC. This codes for CATSSGTIYNEQFF.

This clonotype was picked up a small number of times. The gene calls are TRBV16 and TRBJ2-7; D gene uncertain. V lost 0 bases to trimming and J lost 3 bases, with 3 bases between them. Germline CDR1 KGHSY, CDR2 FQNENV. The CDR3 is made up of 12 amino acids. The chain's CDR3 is CASSQSNYEQYF. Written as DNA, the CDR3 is TGTGCCAGCAGCCAATCGAACTACGAGCAGTACTTC. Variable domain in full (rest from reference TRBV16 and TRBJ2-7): GEEVAQTPKHLVRGEGQKAKLYCAPIKGHSYVFWYQQVLKNEFKFLISFQNENVFDETGMPKERFSAKCLPNSPCSLEIQATKLEDSAVYFCASSQSNYEQYFGPGTRLTVT.

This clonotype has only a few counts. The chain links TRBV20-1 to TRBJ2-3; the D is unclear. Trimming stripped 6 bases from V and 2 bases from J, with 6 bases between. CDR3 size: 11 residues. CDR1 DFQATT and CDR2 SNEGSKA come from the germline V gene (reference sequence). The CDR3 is CSAPSTDTQYF. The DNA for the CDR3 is TGCAGTGCCCCTTCCACAGATACGCAGTATTTT.

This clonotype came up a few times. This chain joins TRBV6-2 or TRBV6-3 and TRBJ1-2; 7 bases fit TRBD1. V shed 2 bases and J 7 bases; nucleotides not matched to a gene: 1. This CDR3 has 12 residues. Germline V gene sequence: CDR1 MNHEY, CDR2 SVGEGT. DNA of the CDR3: TGTGCCAGCAGTTACCAGGGGGTTGGCTACACCTTC. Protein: CASSYQGVGYTF.

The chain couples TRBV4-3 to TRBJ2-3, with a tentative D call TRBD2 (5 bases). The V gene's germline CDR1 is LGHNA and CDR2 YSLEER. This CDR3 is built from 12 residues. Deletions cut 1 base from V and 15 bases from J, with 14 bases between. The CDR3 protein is CASSQVGGSCYF. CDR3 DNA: TGCGCCAGCAGCCAAGTTGGTGGGAGTTGTTATTTT.

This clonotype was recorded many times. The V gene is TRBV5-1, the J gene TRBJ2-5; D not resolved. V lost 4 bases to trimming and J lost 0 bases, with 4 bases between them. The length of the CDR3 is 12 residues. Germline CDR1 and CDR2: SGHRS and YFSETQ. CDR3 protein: CASSPNQETQYF. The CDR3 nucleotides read TGCGCCAGCAGCCCTAACCAAGAGACCCAGTACTTC.

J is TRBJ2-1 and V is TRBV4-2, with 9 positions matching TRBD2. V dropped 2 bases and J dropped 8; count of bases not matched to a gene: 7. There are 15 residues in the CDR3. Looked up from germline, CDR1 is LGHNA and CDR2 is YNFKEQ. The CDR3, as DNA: TGTGCCAGCAGCCAACCTGGGACTAGCTTGGATGAGCAGTTCTTC. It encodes CASSQPGTSLDEQFF.